This TCR beta chain originates from a study of shared clonotypes between healthy human individuals. Method: immunoSEQ multiplex PCR; TCRdb's copy keeps in-frame clones and lacks some. The sample carries 2,500,000 or so clones, about 90% recorded once. CDR3 length: 15 residues. Deletions cut 6 bases from V and 2 bases from J, with 16 bases between. The germline V gene has CDR1 SGHAT and CDR2 FQNNGV. J is TRBJ2-5 and V is TRBV11-2; D gene ambiguous. This TCR derives from a man between 18 and 29 years old in good health. Some clones in this sample may be carry-over from other donors' samples. The sequencing sample was made of naive CD4+ T cells from PBMCs. The subset is: CD45RA+ positively selected. The CDR3 spells CASSPRTVRQETQYF. The CDR3 DNA is TGTGCCAGCAGTCCGCGGACGGTAAGACAAGAGACCCAGTACTTC.